This TCR beta chain was identified in a study of monozygotic twins with inflammatory bowel disease. One entry per CDR3 protein, without DNA, is what TCRdb gives after re-calling the 5' RACE reads. This sample lists 330,000 or so distinct CDR3 sequences; its ten largest clones have 2% to 2.5%. Germline CDR1 reads DFQATT; CDR2 reads SNEGSKA (reference sequence). The CDR3 runs 13 residues. Sample: blood. The rearrangement joins TRBV20-1 to TRBJ1-5; TCRdb names TRBD1, which stays unverified in the absence of DNA. The receptor was derived from a human donor with ulcerative colitis or Crohn's disease, or a healthy co-twin of an affected twin (not recorded which). CDR3 residues: CSEGRGAGQPQHF.